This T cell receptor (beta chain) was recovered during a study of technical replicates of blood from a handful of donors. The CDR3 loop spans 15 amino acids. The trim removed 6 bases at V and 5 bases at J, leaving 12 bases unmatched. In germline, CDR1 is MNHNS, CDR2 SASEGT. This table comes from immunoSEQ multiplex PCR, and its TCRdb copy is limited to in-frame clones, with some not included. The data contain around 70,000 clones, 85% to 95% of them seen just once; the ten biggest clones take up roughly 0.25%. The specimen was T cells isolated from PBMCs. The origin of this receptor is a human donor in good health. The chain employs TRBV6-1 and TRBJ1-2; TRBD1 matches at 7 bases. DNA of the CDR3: TGTGCCAGCAGGTCCGGGACAGTTGATTTGTATGGCTACACCTTC. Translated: CASRSGTVDLYGYTF.